The 27 T cell receptor beta chains listed next were all sequenced from one sample in a study of Ad26.COV2.S vaccination and SARS-CoV-2 variants. Data came from immunoSEQ multiplex PCR; TCRdb stores just in-frame clones and leaves some out. The sample consists of 300,000 to 400,000 clones, roughly 91% of them appearing once. Stated treatment: roughly 19 received Ad26.COV2.S at low or high dose, single or two shots; 5 received placebo; per-sample allocation not given. Specimens were obtained on day 63 following the first vaccine or placebo injection. The sample in question was peripheral blood, obtained in a trial of Ad26.COV2.S vaccine versus placebo. These receptors originate from a person between 18 and 65 years old who received the Ad26.COV2.S COVID-19 vaccine or a placebo.

This clone was observed a handful of times. This CDR3 is CASASDIEQYF. DNA of the CDR3: TGTGCCAGCGCTTCCGATATAGAGCAGTACTTC. The V and J genes are TRBV7-9 and TRBJ2-7; no definite D call. V was pared by 8 bases and J by 7 bases, with 12 bases between. Germline CDR1 is SEHNR and CDR2 is FQNEAQ (reference sequence). CDR3 length: 11 amino acids.

This clone was detected only a few times. The chain couples TRBV7-9 to TRBJ1-3; D might be TRBD1 (5 bases). Germline-derived CDR1 and CDR2 are SEHNR and FQNEAQ (reference sequence). The CDR3 spans 15 residues. V lost 5 bases and J 4 bases, leaving 15 bases between the germline ends. In nucleotides, the CDR3 is TGTGCCAGCAGCCACGGTGGGGCATCAGGAAACACCATATATTTT. This sequence encodes CASSHGGASGNTIYF.

CDR3 region: CASRPDGDYNSPLHF. The CDR3, as DNA: TGTGCCAGCAGACCTGACGGAGATTATAATTCACCCCTCCACTTT. J is TRBJ1-6 and V is TRBV7-9, with unresolved D. V dropped 6 bases and J dropped 4 bases, with 13 bases sitting between them. Looked up from germline, CDR1 is SEHNR and CDR2 is FQNEAQ (reference sequence). CDR3 size: 15 residues.

V gene TRBV3-1 (or the pseudogene TRBV3-2) combines with J gene TRBJ1-2; the D is unclear. The germline CDR1 and CDR2 sequences are LGHDT and YNNKEL (reference sequence). The CDR3 loop spans 15 amino acids. V was trimmed by 0 bases and J by 0 bases, leaving 8 bases between them. The CDR3 spells CASSQDVWANYGYTF. CDR3 coding DNA: TGTGCCAGCAGCCAAGATGTGTGGGCTAACTATGGCTACACCTTC.

The V and J genes are TRBV25-1 and TRBJ1-1; no clear D gene. Trimming cost V 4 bases and J 3 bases, with 3 bases left between them. CDR3 size: 11 residues. CDR1 and CDR2 (germline): MGHDK, SYGVNS. CDR3: CASSVYTEAFF. In DNA form, the CDR3 reads TGTGCCAGCAGTGTGTACACTGAAGCTTTCTTT.

The V and J genes are TRBV5-5 and TRBJ2-7; perhaps TRBD1 as D (6 bases). Trimming stripped 4 bases from V and 0 bases from J, with 11 bases between. CDR1 and CDR2 (germline): SGHKS, YYEKEE (reference sequence). This CDR3 comprises 14 residues. CDR3 region: CASSPGRGSYEQYF. CDR3 in DNA: TGTGCCAGCAGCCCAGGCAGGGGCTCCTACGAGCAGTACTTC. The entire variable domain, with the rest obtained from reference TRBV5-5 and TRBJ2-7, is as follows: DAGVTQSPTHLIKTRGQQVTLRCSPISGHKSVSWYQQVLGQGPQFIFQYYEKEERGRGNFPDRFSARQFPNYSSELNVNALLLGDSALYLCASSPGRGSYEQYFGPGTRLTVT.

This clone was observed a single time. This chain joins TRBV4-3 and TRBJ2-7, with TRBD1 as a possible D gene (6 bases). The V end lost 3 bases, the J end lost 1 base, and 22 bases lay between the germline ends. Per germline, CDR1 LGHNA and CDR2 YSLEER. The CDR3 loop spans 18 amino acids. CDR3 DNA: TGCGCCAGCAGCCATCTCCACGGAACCGGGACACAGTCCTACGAGCAGTACTTC. This encodes CASSHLHGTGTQSYEQYF.

This chain links TRBV29-1 with TRBJ2-1, with D possibly matching TRBD2 (5 bases). Germline CDR1 reads SQVTM; CDR2 reads ANQGSEA. Trimming removed 3 bases from V and 2 bases from J, with 17 bases in between. The CDR3 totals 16 residues. The chain's CDR3 is CSVDGERTVPYNEQFF. Written as DNA, the CDR3 is TGCAGCGTTGACGGGGAGCGAACCGTCCCCTACAATGAGCAGTTCTTC.

V and J are TRBV2 and TRBJ1-2; TRBD1 matches 8 bases. Germline loops: CDR1 SNHLY, CDR2 FYNNEI. The junction had 5 bases not matched to a gene; V was cut back by 6 bases and J by 2 bases. CDR3 length: 14 residues. In DNA, the CDR3 is TGTGCCAGCAGGAGGCGACAGGGGAACTATGGCTACACCTTC. Its translation: CASRRRQGNYGYTF. Variable domain in full (rest from reference TRBV2 and TRBJ1-2): EPEVTQTPSHQVTQMGQEVILRCVPISNHLYFYWYRQILGQKVEFLVSFYNNEISEKSEIFDDQFSVERPDGSNFTLKIRSTKLEDSAMYFCASRRRQGNYGYTFGSGTRLTVV.

The J gene is TRBJ1-6, the V gene TRBV11-2, with D uncertain. The CDR3 is 14 amino acids. V lost 1 base to trimming and J lost 6 bases, with 7 bases between them. In germline, CDR1 is SGHAT, CDR2 FQNNGV. The CDR3 bases are TGTGCCAGCAGCTTAGGATGGGGTAATTCACCCCTCCACTTT. Encoded protein: CASSLGWGNSPLHF.

The chain uses TRBV4-1 and TRBJ1-2; no clear D. Between the trimmed V and J ends, which lost 0 bases and 1 base, there was a span of 9 bases. Looked up from germline, CDR1 is MGHRA and CDR2 is YSYEKL. The CDR3 spans 15 residues. CDR3 sequence (DNA): TGCGCCAGCAGCCAAGACGGAGTGGATAACTATGGCTACACCTTC. Residues: CASSQDGVDNYGYTF.

The gene calls are TRBV7-3 and TRBJ2-2; 7 nucleotides align to TRBD2. Looked up from germline, CDR1 is SGHTA and CDR2 is FQGTGA. J was trimmed by 5 bases and V by 0 bases; bases with no gene match: 9. The CDR3 length is 17 residues. The CDR3 sequence: CASSLTPPSGKTGELFF. Written as DNA, the CDR3 is TGTGCCAGCAGCTTAACCCCCCCGAGCGGGAAGACCGGGGAGCTGTTTTTT. The whole variable domain, filled in from reference TRBV7-3 and TRBJ2-2, reads GAGVSQTPSNKVTEKGKYVELRCDPISGHTALYWYRQSLGQGPEFLIYFQGTGAADDSGLPNDRFFAVRPEGSVSTLKIQRTERGDSAVYLCASSLTPPSGKTGELFFGEGSRLTVL.

The count of this clone is one. The chain couples TRBV5-6 to TRBJ2-7; no definite D call. This CDR3 is 13 amino acids long. V was shortened by 3 bases and J by 2 bases, with 9 bases between the two germline ends. CDR1 is SGHDT, CDR2 YYEEEE, per germline. This CDR3 reads CASSWAVAYEQYF. DNA of the CDR3: TGTGCCAGCAGCTGGGCGGTGGCCTACGAGCAGTACTTC.

The chain uses TRBV27 and TRBJ1-6; tentative D call: TRBD1 (5 bases). Germline CDR1 and CDR2: MNHEY and SMNVEV (reference sequence). The CDR3 spans 15 residues. The V end lost 7 bases, the J end lost 4 bases, and 14 bases lay between the germline ends. DNA of the CDR3: TGTGCCAGCACCCTCGGGGCAGGGTATAATTCACCCCTCCACTTT. Its protein product is CASTLGAGYNSPLHF.

The chain joins TRBV30 to TRBJ2-7; TRBD2 aligns across 8 bases. The V gene's germline CDR1 is GTSNPN and CDR2 SVGIG (reference sequence). CDR3 length: 17 residues. V lost 0 bases and J lost 2; bases outside the gene matches: 12. CDR3 DNA sequence: TGTGCCTGGAGTGTAAGCCGGGGGGGCCTAGGGACCTACGAGCAGTACTTC. Its translation: CAWSVSRGGLGTYEQYF.

The rearrangement joins TRBV30 to TRBJ1-5; 7 bases line up with TRBD1. The CDR3 runs to 13 residues. V lost 3 bases to trimming and J lost 4 bases; unmatched junction nucleotides: 3. Germline V lookup: CDR1 GTSNPN, CDR2 SVGIG (reference sequence). CDR3 coding DNA: TGTGCCTGGAGCCAGGGGGGTAATCAGCCCCAGCATTTT. Translating gives CAWSQGGNQPQHF.

This chain joins TRBV19 and TRBJ1-1; TRBD1 is a possible D gene (6 bases). The germline V and J ends were trimmed by 7 bases and 7 bases, with 16 bases remaining between them. From germline, CDR1 is LNHDA and CDR2 SQIVND (reference sequence). The CDR3 length is 13 residues. CDR3 DNA: TGTGCCAGTAAATGGGGGGGGCAAGGTGAAGCTTTCTTT. Protein product: CASKWGGQGEAFF.

This rearrangement joins TRBV6-6 to TRBJ2-1, with 9 bases fitting TRBD2. Germline V gene data show CDR1 as MNHNY and CDR2 as SVGAGI (reference sequence). The CDR3 is 16 residues long. With V trimmed by 1 base and J by 5 bases, 6 bases remained unmatched. The CDR3 DNA reads as TGTGCCAGCAGTTACTGGGAGCGGGGGGACAACAATGAGCAGTTCTTC. This codes for CASSYWERGDNNEQFF.

This clone came up a few times. V gene TRBV6-5 combines with J gene TRBJ1-6; D is ambiguous. The ends were cut back, 6 bases at V and 5 bases at J, with 11 bases in the middle. The CDR3 covers 14 residues. CDR1 is MNHEY, CDR2 SVGAGI, per germline. The CDR3 DNA sequence: TGTGCCAGCAGGTCGATATCCGATAATTCACCCCTCCACTTT. Translation gives CASRSISDNSPLHF.

CDR3 amino acids: CASSQEGGRPYEQYF. DNA of the CDR3: TGTGCCAGCAGCCAAGAGGGGGGAAGACCTTACGAGCAGTACTTC. The chain couples TRBV4-2 to TRBJ2-7; TRBD2 might be the D (6 bases). The length of the CDR3 is 15 residues. V lost 0 bases to trimming and J lost 4 bases, with 13 bases between them. Germline V gives CDR1 LGHNA, CDR2 YNFKEQ.

The chain couples TRBV6-2 or TRBV6-3 to TRBJ1-2; the D gene is possibly TRBD1 (5 bases). The CDR3 is made up of 15 amino acids. V lost 5 bases to trimming and J lost 7 bases, with 20 bases between them. Germline loops: CDR1 MNHEY, CDR2 SVGEGT. CDR3 sequence: CASSRPSAQGVGYTF. CDR3 in DNA: TGTGCCAGCAGTCGGCCTTCCGCCCAGGGCGTTGGCTACACCTTC.

This clone was seen more than once but under ten times. The chain combines TRBV18 with TRBJ1-5, with TRBD1 as a possible D gene (6 bases). The V gene lost 5 bases and the J gene lost 2 bases, with 13 bases spanning the gap. Looked up from germline, CDR1 is KGHSH and CDR2 is LQKENI. The CDR3 contains 15 residues. CDR3 DNA: TGTGCCAGCTCAGGTGGGGGCTTGGGCAATCAGCCCCAGCATTTT. Its protein is CASSGGGLGNQPQHF.

DNA of the CDR3: TGTGCCAGCAGCAAAAAGGGGAGCAATCAGCCCCAGCATTTT. Amino acids: CASSKKGSNQPQHF. V and J are TRBV21-1 and TRBJ1-5; the table names TRBD1, a call not compared with the DNA. TRBV21-1 is a pseudogene locus. The length of the CDR3 is 14 residues.

This clone was seen a few times. This chain links TRBV6-5 with TRBJ1-4, with TRBD1 identical over 10 bases. The CDR3 totals 13 residues. Trimming removed 8 bases from V and 5 bases from J; junction bases left unmatched: 2. Per germline, CDR1 MNHEY and CDR2 SVGAGI. The CDR3 protein is CASGTGENEKLFF. In nucleotides, the CDR3 is TGTGCCAGCGGGACAGGGGAAAATGAAAAACTGTTTTTT.

V is TRBV4-2 and J is TRBJ2-2; unclear D gene. From germline, CDR1 is LGHNA and CDR2 YNFKEQ. The V end was cut by 0 bases, the J end by 3 bases, with 11 bases between. This CDR3 has 16 amino acids. The CDR3 here is CASSQEGPPDTGELFF. CDR3 DNA: TGTGCCAGCAGCCAAGAAGGTCCTCCGGACACCGGGGAGCTGTTTTTT.

This clone was observed once. CDR3 residues: CASSEFTHNEQFF. In nucleotides, the CDR3 is TGTGCCAGCAGTGAGTTCACCCACAATGAGCAGTTCTTC. This chain links TRBV6-1 with TRBJ2-1; D uncertain. CDR3 length: 13 residues. Trimming cost V 3 bases and J 5 bases, with 8 bases left between them. Looked up from germline, CDR1 is MNHNS and CDR2 is SASEGT.

The rearrangement uses TRBV9 and TRBJ1-4; maybe TRBD1 (5 bases). The germline V gene has CDR1 SGDLS and CDR2 YYNGEE. CDR3 length: 15 residues. Trimming stripped 4 bases from V and 4 bases from J, with 14 bases between. The CDR3, as DNA: TGTGCCAGCAGCCCCCGTGGGGCAGATAATGAAAAACTGTTTTTT. This gives the protein CASSPRGADNEKLFF.